This T cell receptor (beta chain) was observed in a study of graft-versus-host responses after intestinal transplantation (dated by TCRdb to the early 2020s). Some background on the complete study: Recipients received multivisceral, liver-intestinal, or isolated intestinal transplants. Alloreactive clones were identified by sequencing pre-transplant mixed lymphocyte reaction products and comparing them with unstimulated pre-transplant donor and recipient T cells. A peak of at least 4% donor T cells among recipient peripheral blood mononuclear cells was the definition used for donor T cell macrochimerism. After intestinal transplantation, graft-versus-host and host-versus-graft alloreactive T cell clones in the graft, circulation and bone marrow were tracked using bulk TCR-beta CDR3 sequencing. The cohort enrolled roughly 25 intestinal transplant recipients including one retransplant, and 3 patients lacking pretransplant specimens were excluded. Rather than going through the commercial service, samples from a few later patients were sequenced in-house on an Illumina MiSeq and processed with MiXCR. Every recipient was given anti-thymocyte globulin induction, then maintenance tacrolimus and steroids for 3 to 4 years. What the authors observed across the whole study: GvH clones were detected in recipient bone marrow, and some appeared earlier in ileal mucosa or blood, consistent with an intestinal mucosal origin. The relatively low number and heterogeneity of intestinal transplant patients limited the conclusions. High GvH to HvG T cell clonal ratios were observed in the allografts of patients with donor T cell macrochimerism. Early after transplant, peak levels of circulating GvH clones were found to be associated with declines in HvG clones.

The sample's time point label is to be understood as: cells obtained before transplantation from donor or recipient. CD3+CD4+ and CD3+CD8+ populations were FACS-sorted from unstimulated pre-transplant donor and recipient cells taken from spleen or lymph nodes. Remarks on this clone: It has no known antigen specificity. Base qualities are missing; no much larger clone stands one base away.

Preparation of the library involved the immunoSEQ multiplex PCR assay. For most patients, genomic DNA was isolated using the Qiagen DNeasy Blood and Tissue Kit and was shipped frozen to Adaptive Biotechnologies for TCR sequencing. High-throughput TCR-beta CDR3 sequencing of genomic DNA from most patients was performed by Adaptive Biotechnologies. The authors' pipeline ran thus. Adaptive's ImmunoSEQ software was the source of the TCR sequencing data for roughly 19 patients, while a few other patients were processed with MiXCR and VDJtools. CD4 versus CD8 sorting errors were corrected by removing sequences found in both subsets at a frequency ratio below 5:1. CDR3 nucleotide sequences shared by donor and recipient were removed because the origin of these sequences could not be assigned. To count as alloreactive, a clone needed at least 2-fold expansion over unstimulated cells and a minimum CFSE-low frequency of 0.002% (template counts) or 0.001% (read counts). Clones detected in sequenced pre-transplant spleen, lymph node, or MLR CFSE-low populations of the donor or recipient were defined as mappable. Cumulative frequency of alloreactive clones was calculated as a percentage of all sequences weighted by copy number. Not all clones reach the TCRdb copy of this immuneACCESS table, which keeps in-frame sequences only. Checked studies attribute under half of the gap to unresolved V genes and leave the rest unexplained. Clone size and the V and J calls come from that table; the DNA yielded D and trimming. For this sample the table gives around 100,000 clones, of which 93% were detected only once. 1.2% of the sample is held by the ten biggest clonotypes.

Specimen: unstimulated CD8+ T cells sorted from spleen or lymph node cells, collected before intestinal transplant. The clonotype comes from a human donor who received an intestinal transplant.

DNA sequence: TGTGCCAGCAGCCCCTCCCAGGTGGGCTATGGCTACACCTTC. This sequence encodes CASSPSQVGYGYTF. The rearranged segments are TRBV9 and TRBJ1-2; no D gene call is confident. Trimming costs V 4 bases and J 4 bases, and their ends lie 14 bases apart. Taken from the germline V gene, the CDR1 and CDR2 loops are SGDLS and YYNGEE. Including cysteine and phenylalanine, the CDR3 has 14 amino acids. Only the CDR3 region is kept as DNA, spanning 42 bases read in frame from base 1.